Following are 23 T cell receptor beta chains from one sample sequenced in a study of blood T cell repertoires in COVID-19. TCRdb keeps only in-frame clones here, not all; method: immunoSEQ multiplex PCR. The profile shows 150,000 to 200,000 clones, over 80% of them singletons. The sequenced material came from peripheral blood. These receptors all come from a woman aged 80 or over with active or convalescent COVID-19.

The sample holds many counts of this clone. The chain uses TRBV4-2 and TRBJ1-1, with 8 nucleotides matching TRBD1. V trimming: 6 bases; J trimming: 4 bases; junction bases outside the gene matches: 4. Germline CDR1 and CDR2: LGHNA and YNFKEQ. This CDR3 region has 13 residues. CDR3 loop: CASSPTGGTEAFF. The CDR3 DNA reads TGTGCCAGCAGTCCAACAGGGGGCACTGAAGCTTTCTTT.

In DNA form, the CDR3 reads TGTGCCAGCAGCTTAGGAGGGGGACAGGGCAATCAGCCCCAGCATTTT. Its protein is CASSLGGGQGNQPQHF. This rearrangement joins TRBV11-2 to TRBJ1-5; 8 nucleotides align to TRBD1. V lost 1 base, J lost 2 bases, and 4 bases stayed unmatched. CDR1 is SGHAT and CDR2 is FQNNGV in the germline V gene. The CDR3 sequence is 16 residues long. The full variable domain, with the rest looked up from reference TRBV11-2 and TRBJ1-5, is EAGVAQSPRYKIIEKRQSVAFWCNPISGHATLYWYQQILGQGPKLLIQFQNNGVVDDSQLPKDRFSAERLKGVDSTLKIQPAKLEDSAVYLCASSLGGGQGNQPQHFGDGTRLSIL.

This chain connects TRBV6-6 to TRBJ2-5; D possibly corresponds to TRBD1 (5 bases). This CDR3 is 16 amino acids long. The V end was cut by 5 bases, the J end by 5 bases, with 21 bases between. Germline assignment: CDR1 MNHNY and CDR2 SVGAGI (reference sequence). CDR3 sequence: CASSKGKTAVGETQYF. CDR3 in DNA: TGTGCCAGCAGTAAGGGGAAGACCGCCGTCGGGGAGACCCAGTACTTC.

The chain couples TRBV12-5 to TRBJ1-2, with D possibly TRBD1 on 6 matching bases. This CDR3 has 12 residues. V lost 4 bases and J lost 7, with 10 bases in between. Germline CDR1 LGHNT, CDR2 FRNRAP. The CDR3 nucleotides are TGTGCTAGTGGTTCAGGGGTGCTTGGCTACACCTTC. As protein: CASGSGVLGYTF.

The V gene is TRBV18, the J gene TRBJ1-5, with 7 bases lining up with TRBD1. Trimming cost V 3 bases and J 4 bases; bases outside gene matches: 15. The CDR3 is 18 amino acids. Germline V lookup: CDR1 KGHSH, CDR2 LQKENI. The CDR3 nucleotides read TGTGCCAGCTCACCTGGGCAGTCGACAGGGACCATAAATCAGCCCCAGCATTTT. Its protein is CASSPGQSTGTINQPQHF.

The J gene is TRBJ2-7, the V gene TRBV11-2; the match to TRBD2 covers 7 bases. The CDR3 contains 15 residues. Germline-derived CDR1 and CDR2 are SGHAT and FQNNGV. V was pared by 1 base and J by 2 bases, with 5 bases of the junction left unmatched. CDR3 coding DNA: TGTGCCAGCAGCTTAGTTGCGGGGACTACCTACGAGCAGTACTTC. Its protein is CASSLVAGTTYEQYF.

The CDR3 bases are TGTGCCAGCAGTTACTCGGGCAGCTACGAGCAGTACTTC. Protein product: CASSYSGSYEQYF. The V call is TRBV6-6, the J call TRBJ2-7, with D unclear. The V end lost 0 bases, the J end lost 3 bases, and 6 bases lay between the germline ends. Germline values: CDR1 MNHNY, CDR2 SVGAGI (reference sequence). The CDR3 runs to 13 residues.

The V and J genes are TRBV19 and TRBJ1-4; possible D gene TRBD1, 6 bases. Germline V gene sequence: CDR1 LNHDA, CDR2 SQIVND (reference sequence). This CDR3 comprises 11 residues. Trimming cost V 3 bases and J 12 bases, with 8 bases left between them. The CDR3 protein is CASSIYRELFF. CDR3 in DNA: TGTGCCAGTAGTATTTACAGGGAACTGTTTTTT.

CDR3 protein: CASSGTGSGANVLTF. The CDR3 DNA reads as TGCGCCAGCAGCGGTACAGGCTCTGGGGCCAACGTCCTGACTTTC. The chain is built from TRBV5-1 and TRBJ2-6; tentative D call: TRBD1 (5 bases). Germline assignment: CDR1 SGHRS and CDR2 YFSETQ. V dropped 4 bases and J dropped 0 bases, with 8 bases sitting between them. This CDR3 contains 15 residues.

This chain connects TRBV7-2 to TRBJ1-5; tentative D call: TRBD1 (5 bases). The germline CDR1 and CDR2 sequences are SGHTA and FQGNSA. The CDR3 has 14 residues. V lost 5 bases, J lost 4 bases, and 12 bases lay in between. In nucleotides, the CDR3 is TGTGCCAGCAGCATCCCAGGGAATAATCAGCCCCAGCATTTT. Its protein product is CASSIPGNNQPQHF.

The chain has TRBV11-3 and TRBJ2-5; a possible D gene is TRBD1 (5 bases). The germline gives CDR1 SGHNT, CDR2 YENEEA. This CDR3 comprises 14 residues. Trimming left V 5 bases short and J 5 bases short, with 15 bases between. The DNA for the CDR3 is TGTGCCAGCAGCCTTACCAGGGTTGCGGAGACCCAGTACTTC. It yields the protein CASSLTRVAETQYF.

The V call is TRBV19, the J call TRBJ1-3; D remains ambiguous. The CDR3 extends over 15 amino acids. From germline, CDR1 is LNHDA and CDR2 SQIVND (reference sequence). The V and J ends lost 10 bases and 0 bases respectively, with 16 bases between them. The CDR3: CAISNWPRSGNTIYF. CDR3 in DNA: TGTGCCATCTCCAATTGGCCACGCTCTGGAAACACCATATATTTT.

CDR3 coding DNA: TGCGCCAGCAGCATTGGCACAGGGACCCGGGAGCAGTACTTC. This translates into CASSIGTGTREQYF. The chain carries TRBV5-1 and TRBJ2-7; D perhaps matches TRBD1 (6 bases). V lost 4 bases and J 7 bases, leaving 18 bases between the germline ends. The CDR3 covers 14 residues. The germline CDR1 and CDR2 sequences are SGHRS and YFSETQ.

The chain uses TRBV21-1 and TRBJ1-5; the D call TRBD1 from the table was never checked on the DNA. TRBV21-1 is a pseudogene locus. This CDR3 is 16 amino acids long. The CDR3 region is CASSKVDRVGNQPQHF. DNA of the CDR3: TGTGCCAGCAGCAAAGTTGACAGGGTGGGAAATCAGCCCCAGCATTTT.

The chain carries TRBV9 and TRBJ1-3, with D unclear. This CDR3 region has 14 residues. Germline loops: CDR1 SGDLS, CDR2 YYNGEE. Trimming pared 3 bases from V and 6 bases from J, leaving 13 bases between. The DNA for the CDR3 is TGTGCCAGCAGCGGCGGGATCATGGAAAACACCATATATTTT. Its translation: CASSGGIMENTIYF. The whole variable domain, filled in from reference TRBV9 and TRBJ1-3, reads DSGVTQTPKHLITATGQRVTLRCSPRSGDLSVYWYQQSLDQGLQFLIQYYNGEERAKGNILERFSAQQFPDLHSELNLSSLELGDSALYFCASSGGIMENTIYFGEGSWLTVV.

This sequence joins TRBV6-5 and TRBJ1-5, with 7 nucleotides matching TRBD1. Losses at the gene ends were 6 bases for V and 5 bases for J; bases not matched to a gene: 4. There are 13 residues in the CDR3. Germline V gives CDR1 MNHEY, CDR2 SVGAGI. CDR3 sequence: CASRTGPYQPQHF. CDR3 DNA sequence: TGTGCCAGCAGGACAGGGCCCTATCAGCCCCAGCATTTT.

This sequence joins TRBV7-2 and TRBJ2-3, with 12 bases aligning to TRBD2. The CDR3 spans 15 residues. Germline V gene data show CDR1 as SGHTA and CDR2 as FQGNSA. V lost 2 bases, J lost 11 bases, and 8 bases stayed unmatched. The CDR3 loop is CASSLNLAGGKGQYF. CDR3 DNA sequence: TGTGCCAGCAGCTTAAATCTAGCGGGGGGGAAGGGGCAGTATTTT.

The V gene is TRBV29-1, the J gene TRBJ2-2, with 10 bases fitting TRBD1. CDR3 length: 14 residues. V lost 6 bases and J lost 5; bases outside the gene matches: 6. Per the germline V gene, CDR1 is SQVTM and CDR2 is ANQGSEA. The CDR3 DNA follows: TGCAGCGTCGAGGACAGGGGGGAAACCGGGGAGCTGTTTTTT. Translated, it gives CSVEDRGETGELFF.

The chain couples TRBV6-5 to TRBJ1-1; 7 nucleotides match TRBD1. The ends lost 6 bases at V and 4 bases at J; junction bases unmatched: 8. Germline CDR1 MNHEY, CDR2 SVGAGI. CDR3 length: 14 amino acids. The DNA for the CDR3 is TGTGCCAGCAGCGTGACAGGGTGGGCCACTGAAGCTTTCTTT. Amino acid sequence: CASSVTGWATEAFF.

The chain uses TRBV3-1 (or the pseudogene TRBV3-2) and TRBJ1-4; a possible D gene is TRBD1 (5 bases). CDR3 size: 15 residues. Germline lookup yields CDR1 LGHDT and CDR2 YNNKEL (reference sequence). Trimming pared 0 bases from V and 8 bases from J, leaving 13 bases between. In DNA, the CDR3 is TGTGCCAGCAGCCAAGACGAGACAGTTTACGAAAAACTGTTTTTT. This encodes CASSQDETVYEKLFF.

The chain links TRBV5-5 to TRBJ1-4; 9 nucleotides match TRBD1. Losses at the gene ends were 4 bases for V and 7 bases for J; bases not matched to a gene: 5. Germline lookup yields CDR1 SGHKS and CDR2 YYEKEE (reference sequence). The CDR3 is made up of 14 amino acids. CDR3 DNA sequence: TGTGCCAGCAGCCCCGGGACAGGGCGTGAAAAACTGTTTTTT. Translation: CASSPGTGREKLFF.

This chain links TRBV9 with TRBJ2-2; 10 bases map to TRBD2. The ends lost 7 bases at V and 5 bases at J; junction bases unmatched: 8. The CDR3 runs 15 residues. Per germline, CDR1 SGDLS and CDR2 YYNGEE. The CDR3 loop reads CASRPSGGGTGELFF. The CDR3 DNA follows: TGTGCCAGCCGCCCTAGCGGGGGAGGGACCGGGGAGCTGTTTTTT. Full variable domain (outside the CDR3, taken from reference TRBV9 and TRBJ2-2): DSGVTQTPKHLITATGQRVTLRCSPRSGDLSVYWYQQSLDQGLQFLIQYYNGEERAKGNILERFSAQQFPDLHSELNLSSLELGDSALYFCASRPSGGGTGELFFGEGSRLTVL.

The table lists this clone with a few counts. V usage is TRBV5-6 and J usage is TRBJ1-6; D unclear. V was clipped by 5 bases and J by 11 bases, with 14 bases between them. CDR1 and CDR2 (germline): SGHDT, YYEEEE. This CDR3 spans 13 amino acids. CDR3 bases: TGTGCCAGCAGTTTTGAGGCAACGGCACCCCTCCACTTT. It yields the protein CASSFEATAPLHF.